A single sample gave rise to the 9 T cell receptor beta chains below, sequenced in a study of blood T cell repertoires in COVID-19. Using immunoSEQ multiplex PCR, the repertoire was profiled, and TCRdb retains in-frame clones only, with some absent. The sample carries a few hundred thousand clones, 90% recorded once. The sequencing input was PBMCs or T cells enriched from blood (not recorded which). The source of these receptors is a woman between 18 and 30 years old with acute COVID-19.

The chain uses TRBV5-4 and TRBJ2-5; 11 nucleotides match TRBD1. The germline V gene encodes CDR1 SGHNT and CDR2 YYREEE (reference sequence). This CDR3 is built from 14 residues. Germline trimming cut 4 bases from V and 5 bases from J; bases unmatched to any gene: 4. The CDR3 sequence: CASSRDRGAETQYF. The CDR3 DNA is TGTGCCAGCAGCAGGGACAGGGGGGCGGAGACCCAGTACTTC.

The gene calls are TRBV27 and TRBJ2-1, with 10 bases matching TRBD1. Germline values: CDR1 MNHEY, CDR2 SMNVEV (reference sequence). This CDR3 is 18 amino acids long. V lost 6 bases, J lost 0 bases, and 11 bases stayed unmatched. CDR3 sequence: CASSLTGGDLSSYNEQFF. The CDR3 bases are TGTGCCAGCAGCCTGACAGGGGGCGATCTTAGCTCCTACAATGAGCAGTTCTTC.

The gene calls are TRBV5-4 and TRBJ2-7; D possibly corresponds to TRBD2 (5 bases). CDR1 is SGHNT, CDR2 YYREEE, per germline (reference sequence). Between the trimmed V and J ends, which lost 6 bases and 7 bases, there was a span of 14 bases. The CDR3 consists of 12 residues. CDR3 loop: CASTRWGDEQYF. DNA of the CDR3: TGTGCCAGCACCCGGTGGGGAGATGAGCAGTACTTC.

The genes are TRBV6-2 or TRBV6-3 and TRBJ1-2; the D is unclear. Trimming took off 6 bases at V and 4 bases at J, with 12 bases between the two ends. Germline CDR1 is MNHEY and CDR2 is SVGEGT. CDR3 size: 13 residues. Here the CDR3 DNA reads TGTGCCAGCAGCCCAGCCCTCGGCTATGGCTACACCTTC. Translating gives CASSPALGYGYTF.

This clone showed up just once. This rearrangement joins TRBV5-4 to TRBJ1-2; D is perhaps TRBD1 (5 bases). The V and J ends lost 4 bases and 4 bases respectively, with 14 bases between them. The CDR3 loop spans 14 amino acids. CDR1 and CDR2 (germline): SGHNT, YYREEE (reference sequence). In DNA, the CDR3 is TGTGCCAGCAGCAGGACACCTTTTTCCTATGGCTACACCTTC. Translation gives CASSRTPFSYGYTF.

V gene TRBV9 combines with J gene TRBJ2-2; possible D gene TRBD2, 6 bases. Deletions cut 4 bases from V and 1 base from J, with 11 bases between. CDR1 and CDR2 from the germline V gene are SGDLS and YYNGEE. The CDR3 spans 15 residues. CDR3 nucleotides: TGTGCCAGCAGCCGTCTAGCGAGGAACACCGGGGAGCTGTTTTTT. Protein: CASSRLARNTGELFF.

The CDR3 protein is CASSQGASEQYF. The CDR3 nucleotides are TGTGCCAGCAGCCAAGGCGCTTCCGAGCAGTACTTC. The chain is built from TRBV3-1 (or the pseudogene TRBV3-2) and TRBJ2-7; D unresolved. The CDR3 has 12 residues. Trimming cost V 1 base and J 6 bases, with 7 bases left between them. Germline assignment: CDR1 LGHDT and CDR2 YNNKEL (reference sequence).

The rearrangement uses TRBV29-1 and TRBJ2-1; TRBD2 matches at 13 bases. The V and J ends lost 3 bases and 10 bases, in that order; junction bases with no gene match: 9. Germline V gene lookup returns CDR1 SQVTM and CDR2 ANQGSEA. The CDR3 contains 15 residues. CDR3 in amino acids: CSVDLRLAGGREQFF. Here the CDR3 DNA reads TGCAGCGTTGATTTAAGACTAGCGGGAGGCAGGGAGCAGTTCTTC.

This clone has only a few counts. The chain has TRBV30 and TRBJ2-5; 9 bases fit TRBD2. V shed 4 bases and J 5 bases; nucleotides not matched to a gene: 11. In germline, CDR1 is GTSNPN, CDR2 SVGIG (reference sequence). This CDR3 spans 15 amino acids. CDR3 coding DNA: TGTGCCTGGAAGGGGTGGGTAGCGGGAGCGGAGACCCAGTACTTC. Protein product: CAWKGWVAGAETQYF. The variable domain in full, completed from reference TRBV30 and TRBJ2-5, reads SQTIHQWPATLVQPVGSPLSLECTVEGTSNPNLYWYRQAAGRGLQLLFYSVGIGQISSEVPQNLSASRPQDRQFILSSKKLLLSDSGFYLCAWKGWVAGAETQYFGPGTRLLVL.